Presented here are 26 T cell receptor beta chains from one specimen sequenced in a study of CD8 T cells in ankylosing spondylitis. TCRdb fed the 5' RACE reads into MiXCR, producing one record per CDR3 protein. The sample has 250,000 to 300,000 distinct CDR3 sequences, 20% seen once; the top ten hold 7.5% to 9.5%. Sequencing was performed on blood, either unsorted or a sorted T cell fraction (not recorded which). The receptors stem from a male donor with ankylosing spondylitis or in good health (not recorded which).

The sample holds one count of this clonotype. This chain links TRBV14 with TRBJ2-1; 9 nucleotides agree with TRBD2. CDR3 length: 16 residues. Losses at the gene ends were 4 bases for V and 0 bases for J; bases not matched to a gene: 4. Germline assignment: CDR1 SGHDN and CDR2 FVKESK. CDR3 coding DNA: TGTGCCAGCAGCCCGGGACTAGCTAGCTCCTACAATGAGCAGTTCTTC. This translates into CASSPGLASSYNEQFF.

The V gene is TRBV2, the J gene TRBJ1-4, with 9 bases identical to TRBD1. The CDR3 is 14 residues long. CDR1 is SNHLY and CDR2 is FYNNEI in the germline V gene. With 6 bases clipped from V and 7 bases from J, the junction kept 6 bases outside the gene matches. Here the CDR3 reads CASRDRGGFEKLFF. The CDR3, as DNA: TGTGCCAGCAGGGACAGGGGCGGCTTTGAAAAACTGTTTTTT.

The chain combines TRBV12-3 or TRBV12-4 with TRBJ2-1, with TRBD1 matching over 7 bases. V trimming: 3 bases; J trimming: 5 bases; junction bases outside the gene matches: 19. The CDR3 is 19 residues long. The chain's CDR3 is CASSFPTRLGQHLNNEQFF. The CDR3 DNA is TGTGCCAGCAGTTTTCCCACTAGATTGGGACAGCACCTAAACAATGAGCAGTTCTTC.

This clonotype was found many times. This chain connects TRBV29-1 to TRBJ2-2; D is ambiguous. CDR3 size: 12 residues. Germline V gene sequence: CDR1 SQVTM, CDR2 ANQGSEA. V lost 4 bases to trimming and J lost 4 bases, with 7 bases between them. The CDR3 here is CSVVAATGELFF. CDR3 nucleotides: TGCAGCGTTGTGGCTGCCACCGGGGAGCTGTTTTTT.

This chain joins TRBV20-1 and TRBJ1-6; no definite D call. The CDR3 length is 15 residues. Germline lookup yields CDR1 DFQATT and CDR2 SNEGSKA (reference sequence). Deletions cut 5 bases from V and 2 bases from J, with 13 bases between. The CDR3 bases are TGCAGTGCTGATGAGCCGGGAACCTATAATTCACCCCTCCACTTT. This sequence encodes CSADEPGTYNSPLHF.

The genes are TRBV29-1 and TRBJ2-5; perhaps D is TRBD1 or TRBD2 (5 bases each). This CDR3 has 15 amino acids. Germline lookup yields CDR1 SQVTM and CDR2 ANQGSEA. The V end was cut by 1 base, the J end by 1 base, with 13 bases between. CDR3 sequence: CSVEVRGPTQETQYF. In nucleotides, the CDR3 is TGCAGCGTTGAAGTACGGGGCCCAACCCAAGAGACCCAGTACTTC.

This clonotype was recorded many times. The chain links TRBV12-3 or TRBV12-4 to TRBJ2-1, with D hard to call. The CDR3 is made up of 16 amino acids. V lost 7 bases to trimming and J lost 3 bases, with 19 bases between them. Here the CDR3 reads CASIIGGPANYNEQFF. CDR3 nucleotides: TGTGCCAGCATCATTGGCGGACCGGCAAACTACAATGAGCAGTTCTTC.

This chain joins TRBV12-3 or TRBV12-4 and TRBJ2-1, with D perhaps TRBD2 (6 bases). The germline V and J ends were trimmed by 2 bases and 4 bases, with 12 bases remaining between them. The length of the CDR3 is 15 residues. The DNA of the CDR3 is TGTGCCAGCAGTTTATCCGGACTACAATACAATGAGCAGTTCTTC. Its protein is CASSLSGLQYNEQFF.

This clonotype has more than one count but fewer than ten. The J gene is TRBJ2-6, the V gene TRBV6-2 or TRBV6-3; no firm D call. Trimming cost V 7 bases and J 4 bases, with 8 bases left between them. Germline V gene lookup returns CDR1 MNHEY and CDR2 SVGEGT. The CDR3 sequence is 13 residues long. The CDR3 sequence is CASTTPGANVLTF. The CDR3, as DNA: TGTGCCAGCACTACCCCGGGGGCCAACGTCCTGACTTTC.

In its sample, this clonotype was seen a few times. The V gene is TRBV10-3, the J gene TRBJ1-1; D unresolved. Trimming stripped 9 bases from V and 0 bases from J, with 11 bases between. Germline V gene lookup returns CDR1 ENHRY and CDR2 SYGVKD. This CDR3 comprises 13 residues. The DNA for the CDR3 is TGTGCCATTACGTCGGAGTTGAACACTGAAGCTTTCTTT. Encoded protein: CAITSELNTEAFF.

This clonotype came up once. This chain joins TRBV6-1 and TRBJ2-2; TRBD1 agrees at 8 bases. The V gene's germline CDR1 is MNHNS and CDR2 SASEGT. The CDR3 length is 15 residues. V lost 7 bases and J lost 5; bases outside the gene matches: 9. CDR3: CASKPWTGPTGELFF. The CDR3 nucleotides read TGTGCCAGCAAACCTTGGACAGGGCCAACCGGGGAGCTGTTTTTT.

This clonotype showed up just a few times. The chain uses TRBV10-3 and TRBJ2-7; D is uncertain. Germline lookup yields CDR1 ENHRY and CDR2 SYGVKD. The V end lost 6 bases, the J end lost 3 bases, and 15 bases lay between the germline ends. The length of the CDR3 is 14 residues. The CDR3: CAISETQKGYEQYV. CDR3 DNA sequence: TGTGCCATCAGCGAGACCCAGAAGGGCTACGAGCAGTACGTC.

This clonotype was detected only a few times. J is TRBJ2-1 and V is TRBV5-1, with D unresolved. The length of the CDR3 is 12 residues. The ends were cut back, 2 bases at V and 8 bases at J, with 8 bases in the middle. Germline V gene lookup returns CDR1 SGHRS and CDR2 YFSETQ. The CDR3 DNA sequence: TGCGCCAGCAGCTTCGGTCCAGATGAGCAGTTCTTC. Translating it yields CASSFGPDEQFF.

The chain links TRBV5-1 to TRBJ2-2, with D perhaps TRBD1 (5 bases). Per germline, CDR1 SGHRS and CDR2 YFSETQ. Trimming pared 0 bases from V and 6 bases from J, leaving 9 bases between. The CDR3 runs 14 residues. This chain's CDR3 is CASSLAQGAGELFF. Written as DNA, the CDR3 is TGCGCCAGCAGCTTGGCTCAGGGCGCCGGGGAGCTGTTTTTT.

The table lists this clonotype with a few counts. The rearrangement links TRBV5-1 to TRBJ2-5, with 8 bases lining up with TRBD2. The V gene end was trimmed by 0 bases and the J gene end by 0 bases; junction bases not matched to a gene: 4. This CDR3 spans 16 amino acids. CDR1 is SGHRS, CDR2 YFSETQ, per germline. The DNA for the CDR3 is TGCGCCAGCAGCTTGGGTCCTAGCGGGTACCAAGAGACCCAGTACTTC. This codes for CASSLGPSGYQETQYF.

This clonotype was observed at least ten times. This rearrangement joins TRBV25-1 to TRBJ1-4; no firm D call. The length of the CDR3 is 13 residues. Germline V lookup: CDR1 MGHDK, CDR2 SYGVNS. The V end lost 4 bases, the J end lost 3 bases, and 6 bases lay between the germline ends. The CDR3 region has the DNA TGTGCCAGCAGTGTGCAGGCTAATGAAAAACTGTTTTTT. This gives the protein CASSVQANEKLFF.

This chain uses TRBV29-1 with TRBJ2-3; D might be TRBD2 (5 bases). Germline V gene data show CDR1 as SQVTM and CDR2 as ANQGSEA. V lost 7 bases to trimming and J lost 3 bases, with 14 bases between them. This CDR3 region has 13 residues. The DNA of the CDR3 is TGCAGCGCTTCAGAGGGTTGGACAGATACGCAGTATTTT. Its protein product is CSASEGWTDTQYF.

This clonotype occurred once. The chain couples TRBV5-1 to TRBJ1-2, with 10 nucleotides matching TRBD1. J was trimmed by 1 base and V by 4 bases; bases with no gene match: 10. This CDR3 comprises 17 residues. Germline CDR1 reads SGHRS; CDR2 reads YFSETQ. In DNA, the CDR3 is TGCGCCAGCAGCGATGGACAGGGGGGTCCCCTTAACTATGGCTACACCTTC. Its protein is CASSDGQGGPLNYGYTF.

In this sample, this clonotype turned up a few times. CDR3 region: CASRRTGGYEQYV. In DNA, the CDR3 is TGTGCCAGCAGGAGGACAGGGGGCTACGAGCAGTACGTC. The V and J genes are TRBV27 and TRBJ2-7; 10 nucleotides align to TRBD1. CDR3 size: 13 residues. With V trimmed by 6 bases and J by 3 bases, 2 bases remained unmatched. CDR1 is MNHEY, CDR2 SMNVEV, per germline (reference sequence).

The chain couples TRBV6-2 or TRBV6-3 to TRBJ1-1; D not resolved. The CDR3 has 12 amino acids. Germline CDR1 MNHEY, CDR2 SVGEGT. V shed 6 bases and J shed 3 bases, with 8 bases lying between them. DNA of the CDR3: TGTGCCAGCAGCGACTGGGACACTGAAGCTTTCTTT. Its translation: CASSDWDTEAFF.

This clonotype was observed a few times. J is TRBJ2-1 and V is TRBV20-1; possibly TRBD2 for D (6 bases). CDR3 size: 14 residues. V was trimmed by 2 bases and J by 4 bases, leaving 12 bases between them. Germline V gene sequence: CDR1 DFQATT, CDR2 SNEGSKA (reference sequence). The CDR3 loop reads CSARPGLPYNEQFF. In nucleotides, the CDR3 is TGCAGTGCTAGACCTGGACTACCTTACAATGAGCAGTTCTTC.

The chain links TRBV3-1 to TRBJ1-6; D possibly corresponds to TRBD1 (5 bases). Looked up from germline, CDR1 is LGHDT and CDR2 is YNNKEL (reference sequence). This CDR3 is built from 15 residues. The V end lost 0 bases, the J end lost 14 bases, and 17 bases lay between the germline ends. The CDR3 reads CASSQEAHGTSSLHF. The CDR3 coding sequence is TGTGCCAGCAGCCAAGAGGCCCACGGGACGAGTTCCCTCCACTTT.

V usage is TRBV18 and J usage is TRBJ2-1; D gene ambiguous. V lost 0 bases and J lost 6, with 6 bases in between. Per germline, CDR1 KGHSH and CDR2 LQKENI. CDR3 size: 13 residues. The CDR3 DNA reads TGTGCCAGCTCACCACCGTCCGTCAATGAGCAGTTCTTC. Protein: CASSPPSVNEQFF.

The chain couples TRBV29-1 to TRBJ2-2, with D maybe TRBD1 (6 bases). Between the trimmed V and J ends, which lost 6 bases and 3 bases, there was a span of 11 bases. The CDR3 is 13 residues long. CDR1 is SQVTM and CDR2 is ANQGSEA in the germline V gene. The CDR3 here is CSVDSSHTGELFF. CDR3 DNA: TGCAGCGTGGACAGTTCGCACACCGGGGAGCTGTTTTTT.

The V and J genes are TRBV4-2 and TRBJ2-2, with TRBD1 identical over 8 bases. CDR3 length: 15 residues. Germline CDR1 reads LGHNA; CDR2 reads YNFKEQ. V shed 4 bases, J shed 7 bases, and the junction held 8 bases outside the gene matches. The CDR3 loop is CASSLSTGANGELFF. The CDR3 coding sequence is TGTGCCAGCAGCCTCTCGACAGGGGCTAACGGGGAGCTGTTTTTT.

The chain recombines TRBV12-3 or TRBV12-4 with TRBJ1-5, with 9 bases fitting TRBD1. CDR3 length equals 15 residues. J was trimmed by 2 bases and V by 4 bases; bases with no gene match: 3. CDR3 loop: CASSSTGGGNQPQHF. In nucleotides, the CDR3 is TGTGCCAGCAGTTCCACAGGGGGCGGCAATCAGCCCCAGCATTTT.